This T cell receptor (beta chain) was captured by sequencing in a study of blood T cell repertoires in COVID-19. At the level of the study: There were acute and convalescent COVID-19 samples, and they came from the United States, Italy and Spain. PBMCs, B-cell-depleted T cells, or T cells provided the cDNA or gDNA that made up the material.

Original methodology: Counts of nucleated cells, estimated from reference gene primer amplification, were obtained. The protocol was immunoSEQ multiplex PCR, while the TCRdb copy is restricted to in-frame clones and leaves out a portion. From that table come the V and J calls and clone size; the DNA was used to work out D and trimming. This table has 55,000 to 70,000 clones, over 60% appearing once. CDR1 and CDR2 (germline): MNHNY, SVGAGI (reference sequence). Losses at the gene ends were 6 bases for V and 4 bases for J; bases not matched to a gene: 3. The CDR3 contains 13 residues. The chain joins TRBV6-6 to TRBJ1-1; 9 nucleotides agree with TRBD1. The sequenced sample consisted of peripheral blood. This sequence was found in a human donor in a cohort sampled during active COVID-19. The CDR3 here is CASSIQGATEAFF. The CDR3 bases are TGTGCCAGCAGCATACAGGGGGCCACTGAAGCTTTCTTT.